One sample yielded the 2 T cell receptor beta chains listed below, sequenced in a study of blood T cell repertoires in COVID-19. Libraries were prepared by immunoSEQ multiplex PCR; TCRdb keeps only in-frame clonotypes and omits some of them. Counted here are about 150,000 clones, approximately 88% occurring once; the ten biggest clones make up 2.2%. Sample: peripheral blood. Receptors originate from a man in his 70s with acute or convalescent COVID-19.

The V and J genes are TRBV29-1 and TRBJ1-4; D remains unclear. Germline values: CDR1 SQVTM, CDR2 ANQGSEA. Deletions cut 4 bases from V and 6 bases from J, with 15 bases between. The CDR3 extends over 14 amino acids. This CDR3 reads CSVGTPTRDEKLFF. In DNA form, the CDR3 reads TGCAGCGTTGGGACCCCCACTAGGGATGAAAAACTGTTTTTT.

CDR3 residues: CASSRTGLQDEQYF. For the CDR3, the DNA is TGCGCCAGCTCCCGGACAGGGCTCCAGGACGAGCAGTACTTC. This sequence joins TRBV5-1 and TRBJ2-7; 8 nucleotides line up with TRBD1. CDR1 is SGHRS and CDR2 is YFSETQ in the germline V gene. V lost 7 bases to trimming and J lost 5 bases; unmatched junction nucleotides: 11. The CDR3 runs 14 residues.